Below are 20 T cell receptor beta chains sequenced from a single sample in a study of Tregs in tolerant kidney transplant recipients. Measured with immunoSEQ multiplex PCR; TCRdb has only the in-frame clones, and not every one. The sample records about 110,000 clones, 85% to 90% being singletons. Sequenced material: CD4+ T cells from blood, taken before the transplant. Receptors were obtained from a human donor who received a combined kidney and bone marrow transplant.

This clone turned up a few times. The chain carries TRBV2 and TRBJ1-2, with D perhaps matching TRBD1 (6 bases). This CDR3 contains 13 residues. Germline CDR1 and CDR2: SNHLY and FYNNEI. The V and J ends lost 7 bases and 8 bases respectively, with 17 bases between them. The CDR3 coding sequence is TGTGCCAGCACGGGACATTCCGGTGGAGGCTACACCTTC. Encoded protein: CASTGHSGGGYTF.

The chain carries TRBV5-6 and TRBJ2-7; perhaps TRBD2 as D (7 bases). This CDR3 contains 16 residues. Germline CDR1 and CDR2: SGHDT and YYEEEE. V dropped 4 bases and J dropped 2 bases, with 19 bases sitting between them. The DNA for the CDR3 is TGTGCCAGCAGCCAAAGGGGGAGGGGAGGGACCTACGAGCAGTACTTC. Its protein product is CASSQRGRGGTYEQYF.

In its sample, this clone was seen a few times. Other DNA sequences from this sample encode an identical CDR3 as well. The chain links TRBV5-1 to TRBJ2-3; D may be TRBD2 (6 bases). The CDR3 sequence is 15 residues long. CDR1 and CDR2 (germline): SGHRS, YFSETQ. Trimming cost V 0 bases and J 0 bases, with 8 bases left between them. The CDR3 bases are TGCGCCAGCAGCTTGGTTGCGGGGAGCACAGATACGCAGTATTTT. Amino acid sequence: CASSLVAGSTDTQYF. The full variable domain, completed using reference TRBV5-1 and TRBJ2-3, is KAGVTQTPRYLIKTRGQQVTLSCSPISGHRSVSWYQQTPGQGLQFLFEYFSETQRNKGNFPGRFSGRQFSNSRSEMNVSTLELGDSALYLCASSLVAGSTDTQYFGPGTRLTVL.

The chain has TRBV7-2 and TRBJ1-1, with 9 bases identical to TRBD1. The CDR3 totals 14 residues. Germline V gives CDR1 SGHTA, CDR2 FQGNSA. With V trimmed by 5 bases and J by 1 base, 2 bases remained unmatched. The CDR3, as DNA: TGTGCCAGCAGCCCGGGACAGGGGAACACTGAAGCTTTCTTT. Its protein product is CASSPGQGNTEAFF.

This clone was seen a few times. The chain combines TRBV18 with TRBJ1-1, with 9 bases lining up with TRBD1. The germline V gene has CDR1 KGHSH and CDR2 LQKENI. V lost 6 bases and J lost 7; bases outside the gene matches: 6. There are 13 residues in the CDR3. CDR3 loop: CASSAGTGREAFF. The CDR3 nucleotides read TGTGCCAGCTCTGCCGGGACAGGGCGTGAAGCTTTCTTT.

V usage is TRBV5-8 and J usage is TRBJ1-3, with a weak D call TRBD1 (6 bases). This CDR3 has 13 residues. The V end was cut by 5 bases, the J end by 4 bases, with 10 bases between. The V gene's germline CDR1 is SGHTS and CDR2 YDEGEE. CDR3 sequence: CASRIQGGNTIYF. The CDR3 coding sequence is TGTGCCAGCAGGATACAGGGAGGAAACACCATATATTTT.

In this sample, this clone turned up once. The CDR3 DNA is TGCGCCAGCGTGGGCGGGCGGGGGGCCCCAACTAATGAAAAACTGTTTTTT. Its translation is CASVGGRGAPTNEKLFF. J is TRBJ1-4 and V is TRBV10-1; D possibly corresponds to TRBD1 (6 bases). CDR3 length equals 17 residues. Germline loops: CDR1 WNHNN, CDR2 SYGVQD (reference sequence). The V gene lost 8 bases and the J gene lost 0 bases, with 19 bases spanning the gap.

V usage is TRBV19 and J usage is TRBJ2-7, with TRBD2 matching over 11 bases. From germline, CDR1 is LNHDA and CDR2 SQIVND (reference sequence). The CDR3 runs 18 residues. The junction had 11 bases not matched to a gene; V was cut back by 4 bases and J by 0 bases. The CDR3 is CASSTSGTSGGYSYEQYF. The CDR3 nucleotides read TGTGCCAGTAGTACCTCCGGGACTAGCGGAGGGTACTCCTACGAGCAGTACTTC.

The chain has TRBV6-1 and TRBJ2-5; D is possibly TRBD2 (6 bases). The CDR3 totals 16 residues. V lost 2 bases to trimming and J lost 0 bases, with 13 bases between them. Germline lookup yields CDR1 MNHNS and CDR2 SASEGT. CDR3 in DNA: TGTGCCAGCAGTGAATTGGGAGGCGGGTACCAAGAGACCCAGTACTTC. It translates to CASSELGGGYQETQYF.

This clone came up once. This chain joins TRBV2 and TRBJ1-1, with D perhaps matching TRBD1 (6 bases). There are 13 residues in the CDR3. The V and J ends lost 6 bases and 4 bases respectively, with 12 bases between them. The germline CDR1 and CDR2 sequences are SNHLY and FYNNEI. The CDR3 DNA follows: TGTGCCAGCAGAGTTCGACAGGTCACTGAAGCTTTCTTT. Protein product: CASRVRQVTEAFF.

The V call is TRBV10-3, the J call TRBJ1-5; the match to TRBD1 covers 7 bases. This CDR3 is 14 amino acids long. Looked up from germline, CDR1 is ENHRY and CDR2 is SYGVKD. The J segment lost 3 bases and the V segment lost 4 bases, leaving 3 bases of the junction unmatched. The CDR3 DNA follows: TGTGCCATCAGTGTGGGACAGATCAATCAGCCCCAGCATTTT. This gives the protein CAISVGQINQPQHF.

The genes are TRBV30 and TRBJ1-1, with no clear D. Germline values: CDR1 GTSNPN, CDR2 SVGIG (reference sequence). The CDR3 runs 14 residues. The V gene lost 1 base and the J gene lost 3 bases, with 12 bases spanning the gap. This CDR3 is CAWSASAGYTEAFF. CDR3 sequence (DNA): TGTGCCTGGAGTGCTTCGGCGGGATACACTGAAGCTTTCTTT. Looking up the rest from reference TRBV30 and TRBJ1-1 gives the full variable domain: SQTIHQWPATLVQPVGSPLSLECTVEGTSNPNLYWYRQAAGRGLQLLFYSVGIGQISSEVPQNLSASRPQDRQFILSSKKLLLSDSGFYLCAWSASAGYTEAFFGQGTRLTVV.

J is TRBJ1-2 and V is TRBV7-2, with no clear D. This CDR3 has 14 amino acids. Germline V gene data show CDR1 as SGHTA and CDR2 as FQGNSA. Trimming left V 3 bases short and J 4 bases short, with 12 bases between. CDR3 residues: CASSFSSSGYGYTF. The CDR3 DNA follows: TGTGCCAGCAGCTTTTCTAGCTCGGGCTATGGCTACACCTTC. Filled out from reference TRBV7-2 and TRBJ1-2, the complete variable domain reads GAGVSQSPSNKVTEKGKDVELRCDPISGHTALYWYRQSLGQGLEFLIYFQGNSAPDKSGLPSDRFSAERTGGSVSTLTIQRTQQEDSAVYLCASSFSSSGYGYTFGSGTRLTVV.

The chain is built from TRBV9 and TRBJ2-7, with 11 bases lining up with TRBD1. This CDR3 is built from 15 residues. Germline V gene lookup returns CDR1 SGDLS and CDR2 YYNGEE. J lost 6 bases, V lost 4 bases, and 9 bases had no gene match. The CDR3 DNA reads TGTGCCAGCAGCACCCTTCCCGGGACAGGGGGCGAGCAGTACTTC. Translating it yields CASSTLPGTGGEQYF.

The chain uses TRBV4-1 and TRBJ2-1, with 10 bases lining up with TRBD2. The V and J ends lost 4 bases and 4 bases, in that order; junction bases with no gene match: 7. The CDR3 is 16 amino acids. Germline V gene lookup returns CDR1 MGHRA and CDR2 YSYEKL. The CDR3 sequence is CASSPLLAGAYNEQFF. The CDR3 coding sequence is TGCGCCAGCAGCCCGCTGCTAGCGGGAGCTTACAATGAGCAGTTCTTC.

The chain links TRBV2 to TRBJ1-1; D is unclear. This CDR3 has 15 amino acids. Trimming left V 1 base short and J 2 bases short, with 11 bases between. CDR1 is SNHLY and CDR2 is FYNNEI in the germline V gene. Written as DNA, the CDR3 is TGTGCCAGCAGTGAAGTCTACGTAGTCAACACTGAAGCTTTCTTT. Translation gives CASSEVYVVNTEAFF. The variable domain in full, completed from reference TRBV2 and TRBJ1-1, reads EPEVTQTPSHQVTQMGQEVILRCVPISNHLYFYWYRQILGQKVEFLVSFYNNEISEKSEIFDDQFSVERPDGSNFTLKIRSTKLEDSAMYFCASSEVYVVNTEAFFGQGTRLTVV.

V and J are TRBV7-9 and TRBJ2-7; 8 bases match TRBD1. The V gene's germline CDR1 is SEHNR and CDR2 FQNEAQ (reference sequence). The J segment lost 5 bases and the V segment lost 1 base, leaving 7 bases of the junction unmatched. This CDR3 has 15 amino acids. CDR3 bases: TGTGCCAGCAGCTTAGGCGACAGGGGCGGCGACGAGCAGTACTTC. Its translation is CASSLGDRGGDEQYF.

The rearrangement links TRBV2 to TRBJ2-1; D unresolved. Deletions cut 5 bases from V and 4 bases from J, with 3 bases between. The CDR3 covers 11 residues. Germline V gene sequence: CDR1 SNHLY, CDR2 FYNNEI. For the CDR3, the DNA is TGTGCCAGCAGTCTGTACAATGAGCAGTTCTTC. This translates into CASSLYNEQFF.

The chain uses TRBV19 and TRBJ2-5; D not resolved. Per the germline V gene, CDR1 is LNHDA and CDR2 is SQIVND (reference sequence). The V and J ends lost 5 bases and 5 bases respectively, with 15 bases between them. This CDR3 has 14 amino acids. The DNA for the CDR3 is TGTGCCAGTAGTGGTGACATGGGCCTGGAGACCCAGTACTTC. Translated: CASSGDMGLETQYF.

The rearrangement joins TRBV25-1 to TRBJ1-1, with 7 bases aligning to TRBD1. With 7 bases clipped from V and 5 bases from J, the junction kept 4 bases outside the gene matches. This CDR3 contains 12 residues. The germline V gene encodes CDR1 MGHDK and CDR2 SYGVNS. CDR3 DNA sequence: TGTGCCAGCACCATGACAGGGACTGAAGCTTTCTTT. Translated: CASTMTGTEAFF.